These T cell receptor beta chains were read from a single sample in a study of shared clonotypes between healthy human individuals. Assay: immunoSEQ multiplex PCR; the TCRdb copy retains only in-frame clones and omits some. The sample consists of around 2.1 million clones, roughly 91% of them appearing once. Sample: naive CD8+ T cells from PBMCs. The receptors stem from a man aged 18 to 35 in good health. Some clones in this sample may be carry-over from other donors' samples. Both conserved end residues are part of each CDR3. D genes are given only for firm matches. The size of a clone is reported for some rows only, either as once, few or many, or as a class for expanded clones.

J gene,V gene,D gene,clone size,CDR3 protein,CDR3 DNA
TRBJ2-7,TRBV9,.,.,CASSVGSGLIYEQYF,TGTGCCAGCAGCGTAGGATCAGGACTAATCTACGAGCAGTACTTC
TRBJ2-1,TRBV9,.,.,CASSVAVSAVVHEQFF,TGTGCCAGCAGCGTAGCGGTTAGCGCGGTTGTACATGAGCAGTTCTTC
TRBJ1-1,TRBV28,.,once,CASSTKQGGTEAFF,TGTGCCAGCAGTACCAAACAGGGCGGCACTGAAGCTTTCTTT
TRBJ2-1,TRBV4-1,.,.,CASSHPGTANEQFF,TGCGCCAGCAGCCATCCCGGAACAGCAAATGAGCAGTTCTTC
TRBJ2-7,TRBV28,.,.,CPKGIAYEQYF,TGTCCCAAAGGGATAGCCTACGAGCAGTACTTC
TRBJ2-7,TRBV7-9,TRBD1,.,CASSVRTGGPFYEQYF,TGTGCCAGCAGCGTTCGGACAGGGGGTCCTTTTTACGAGCAGTACTTC
TRBJ1-2,TRBV5-4,.,.,CASSSPDRFYGYTF,TGTGCCAGCAGCTCACCCGACAGGTTCTATGGCTACACCTTC
TRBJ2-1,TRBV5-1,.,.,CASSEDTSSYNEQFF,TGCGCCAGCAGCGAAGACACCAGCTCCTACAATGAGCAGTTCTTC
TRBJ2-3,TRBV11-3,.,.,CASSPGTIQGDTQYF,TGTGCCAGCAGCCCCGGGACAATCCAAGGAGATACGCAGTATTTT
TRBJ2-7,TRBV30,.,.,CAWSSTTPYEQYF,TGTGCCTGGAGTTCGACTACCCCCTACGAGCAGTACTTC
TRBJ1-5,TRBV27,.,.,CASSLYGKINQPQHF,TGTGCCAGCAGTTTATACGGGAAGATCAATCAGCCCCAGCATTTT
TRBJ1-1,TRBV28,.,few,CASSFQVEAFF,TGTGCCAGCAGTTTTCAAGTTGAAGCTTTCTTT
TRBJ2-7,TRBV6-6,.,once,CASSYVAVSSYEQYF,TGTGCCAGCAGTTACGTCGCGGTAAGCTCCTACGAGCAGTACTTC
TRBJ1-2,TRBV27,.,once,CASSSLLGRETYGYTF,TGTGCCAGCAGTTCCCTCCTGGGCAGGGAGACCTATGGCTACACCTTC
TRBJ2-2,TRBV28,.,.,CASSSQWGNTGELFF,TGTGCCAGCAGTTCCCAGTGGGGGAACACCGGGGAGCTGTTTTTT
TRBJ2-1,TRBV7-2,.,once,CASSSRSYPYNEQFF,TGTGCCAGCAGCTCCCGTAGTTACCCCTACAATGAGCAGTTCTTC
TRBJ2-3,TRBV30,TRBD1,.,CAWEEGTGVDTQYF,TGTGCCTGGGAGGAGGGGACAGGGGTCGATACGCAGTATTTT
TRBJ2-1,TRBV9,.,.,CASTTGYLTGYNEQFF,TGTGCCAGCACCACTGGATATTTAACAGGCTACAATGAGCAGTTCTTC
TRBJ2-2,TRBV19,TRBD1,.,CASSDQGAPTGELFF,TGTGCCAGTAGTGACCAGGGGGCGCCCACCGGGGAGCTGTTTTTT
TRBJ2-7,TRBV5-6,TRBD2,.,CASSLGAGFYEQYF,TGTGCCAGCAGCTTAGGAGCGGGGTTCTACGAGCAGTACTTC
TRBJ1-2,TRBV19,TRBD1,.,CASSRRDRGNYGYTF,TGTGCCAGTAGTCGTCGTGACAGGGGGAACTATGGCTACACCTTC
TRBJ1-2,TRBV6-1,TRBD1,.,CASRGGEGAYYGYTF,TGTGCCAGCAGGGGGGGAGAGGGGGCATACTATGGCTACACCTTC
TRBJ1-2,TRBV28,.,.,CASNTEAGAGSLYGYTF,TGTGCCAGCAATACCGAAGCTGGGGCAGGGTCCCTCTATGGCTACACCTTC
TRBJ2-2,TRBV7-2,.,.,CASSLVGPRNTGELFF,TGTGCCAGCAGCTTAGTTGGACCCCGGAACACCGGGGAGCTGTTTTTT
TRBJ1-1,TRBV20-1,.,once,CSGTVNTEAFF,TGCAGTGGGACAGTGAACACTGAAGCTTTCTTT
TRBJ1-1,TRBV9,TRBD1,.,CAAHRGRATEAFF,TGTGCCGCCCACAGGGGGCGCGCCACTGAAGCTTTCTTT
TRBJ2-7,TRBV5-8,.,.,CASSWYEQYF,TGTGCCAGCAGTTGGTACGAGCAGTACTTC
TRBJ1-5,TRBV6-1,.,.,CASSVWGGQPQHF,TGTGCCAGCAGTGTTTGGGGAGGTCAGCCCCAGCATTTT
TRBJ2-7,TRBV19,TRBD1,.,CASSIRGQGISAEQYF,TGTGCCAGTAGTATCCGCGGACAGGGTATTTCTGCCGAGCAGTACTTC
TRBJ1-2,TRBV7-9,.,.,CASSSAIPGLHTF,TGTGCCAGCAGCTCGGCAATACCGGGACTACACACCTTC
TRBJ2-7,TRBV29-1,.,.,CSVDPGDSYEQYF,TGCAGCGTTGACCCCGGTGACAGCTACGAGCAGTACTTC
TRBJ2-7,TRBV29-1,.,.,CSVRTGYNEQYF,TGCAGCGTGAGAACAGGGTACAACGAGCAGTACTTC
TRBJ1-1,TRBV7-9,.,.,CASSAAGLVNTEAFF,TGTGCCAGCAGCGCTGCGGGGTTGGTGAACACTGAAGCTTTCTTT
TRBJ1-1,TRBV4-3,TRBD1,few,CASSQGTGMNTEAFF,TGCGCCAGCAGCCAAGGGACAGGCATGAACACTGAAGCTTTCTTT
TRBJ1-4,TRBV25-1,.,.,CASSEWGQGEKLFF,TGTGCCAGCAGTGAATGGGGTCAGGGTGAAAAACTGTTTTTT
TRBJ2-5,TRBV5-1,.,.,CASSLANWEQETQYF,TGCGCCAGCAGCTTGGCAAATTGGGAGCAAGAGACCCAGTACTTC
TRBJ2-7,TRBV27,TRBD1,.,CASSLRQGHYEQYF,TGTGCCAGCAGTTTGAGACAGGGGCACTACGAGCAGTACTTC
TRBJ2-3,TRBV18,TRBD2,.,CASSPGGTQYF,TGTGCCAGCTCACCGGGGGGGACGCAGTATTTT
TRBJ2-3,TRBV6-5,TRBD2,.,CASSTGLAGTDTQYF,TGTGCCAGCAGTACGGGACTAGCGGGCACAGATACGCAGTATTTT
TRBJ2-3,TRBV15,.,.,CATNSGREPTDTQYF,TGTGCCACCAACAGCGGGCGGGAACCCACAGATACGCAGTATTTT
TRBJ2-1,TRBV5-6,TRBD2,.,CASSRIQLLAGNEQFF,TGTGCCAGCAGCCGAATTCAATTACTAGCGGGAAATGAGCAGTTCTTC
TRBJ1-1,TRBV4-2,.,.,CASTRRVTEDTEAFF,TGTGCCAGCACCCGTAGGGTTACAGAGGACACTGAAGCTTTCTTT
TRBJ2-1,TRBV27,TRBD2,.,CASRSERVGLAGNEQFF,TGTGCCAGCAGATCCGAGCGTGTCGGACTAGCTGGGAATGAGCAGTTCTTC
TRBJ2-2,TRBV19,TRBD2,.,CASSVSGRGTGELFF,TGTGCCAGTAGTGTCAGCGGGAGGGGGACCGGGGAGCTGTTTTTT
TRBJ2-5,TRBV9,.,.,CASSGSGNPKETQYF,TGTGCCAGCAGCGGATCCGGGAACCCCAAAGAGACCCAGTACTTC
TRBJ2-7,TRBV20-1,.,many,CSARDLREQYF,TGCAGTGCTAGAGATTTACGGGAGCAGTACTTC
TRBJ2-1,TRBV27,.,.,CASSGGPYNEQFF,TGTGCCAGCAGTGGAGGGCCGTACAATGAGCAGTTCTTC
TRBJ2-7,TRBV27,.,.,CASFPRKGEGPYEQYF,TGTGCCAGCTTTCCCCGTAAGGGGGAAGGGCCCTACGAGCAGTACTTC
TRBJ2-7,TRBV7-6,TRBD1,.,CASSLEAGGYYEQYF,TGTGCCAGCAGCTTAGAGGCAGGGGGCTACTACGAGCAGTACTTC
TRBJ2-7,TRBV27,.,once,CASSFYSSSYEQYF,TGTGCCAGCAGTTTTTACAGTTCCTCCTACGAGCAGTACTTC
TRBJ2-1,TRBV7-6,.,.,CASSLVLRNEQFF,TGTGCCAGCAGCTTAGTTTTAAGGAATGAGCAGTTCTTC
TRBJ1-1,TRBV4-2,.,.,CASSQGWAGTEAFF,TGTGCCAGCAGCCAGGGATGGGCCGGCACTGAAGCTTTCTTT
TRBJ2-7,TRBV11-2,.,.,CASSLDGSYEQYF,TGTGCCAGCAGCTTAGATGGGAGTTACGAGCAGTACTTC
TRBJ2-2,TRBV6-6,.,.,CASSYEGSGELFF,TGTGCCAGCAGTTACGAGGGTAGCGGGGAGCTGTTTTTT
TRBJ2-5,TRBV16,.,.,CASSPGQKETQYF,TGTGCCAGCAGCCCAGGACAGAAGGAGACCCAGTACTTC
TRBJ1-2,TRBV7-2,TRBD1,.,CASSFRDRMNYGYTF,TGTGCCAGCAGCTTTCGGGACAGAATGAACTATGGCTACACCTTC
TRBJ1-3,TRBV15,.,.,CATSRGPEGLTGNTIYF,TGTGCCACCAGCAGAGGGCCAGAGGGTCTCACGGGAAACACCATATATTTT
TRBJ2-1,TRBV7-9,TRBD1,.,CASSLATGFDNEQFF,TGTGCCAGCAGCTTAGCGACAGGGTTTGATAATGAGCAGTTCTTC
TRBJ2-1,TRBV6-5,.,.,CASSLDDGVYNEQFF,TGTGCCAGCAGTTTGGACGACGGGGTTTACAATGAGCAGTTCTTC
TRBJ1-1,TRBV7-9,TRBD1,.,CASSLARGTGGEAFF,TGTGCCAGCAGCTTAGCGCGAGGGACAGGGGGAGAAGCTTTCTTT